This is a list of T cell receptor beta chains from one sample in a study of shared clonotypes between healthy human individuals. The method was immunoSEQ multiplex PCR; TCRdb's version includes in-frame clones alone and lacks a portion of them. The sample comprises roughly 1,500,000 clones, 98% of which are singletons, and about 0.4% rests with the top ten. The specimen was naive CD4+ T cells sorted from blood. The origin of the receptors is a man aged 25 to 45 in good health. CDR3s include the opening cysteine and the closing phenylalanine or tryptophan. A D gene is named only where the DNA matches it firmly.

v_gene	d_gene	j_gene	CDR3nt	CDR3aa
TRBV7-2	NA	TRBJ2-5	TGTGCCAGCAGCCTGGGCGGAACGTACCAAGAGACCCAGTACTTC	CASSLGGTYQETQYF
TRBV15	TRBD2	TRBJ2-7	TGTGCCACCAGCAGATCCCCAGCGGGAGCTTCGTACGAGCAGTACTTC	CATSRSPAGASYEQYF
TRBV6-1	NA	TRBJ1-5	TGTGCCAGCAGCGCAACGTGGGGGAGCGGTAAGCCCCAGCATTTT	CASSATWGSGKPQHF
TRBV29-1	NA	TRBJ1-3	TGCAGCGTTGAAGAAAGGGTCCGGAACACCATATATTTT	CSVEERVRNTIYF
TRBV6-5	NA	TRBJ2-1	TGTGCCAGCAGTTACAGCGGAGCCTACAATGAGCAGTTCTTC	CASSYSGAYNEQFF
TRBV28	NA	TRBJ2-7	NA	CASSTSWTDYEQYF
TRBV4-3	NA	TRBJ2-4	TGCGCCAGCAGCCAAGATCCAACAGGGGAGGACATTCAGTACTTC	CASSQDPTGEDIQYF
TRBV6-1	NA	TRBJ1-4	TGTGCCAGCATGCTAAATACGGGAACTAATGAAAAACTGTTTTTT	CASMLNTGTNEKLFF
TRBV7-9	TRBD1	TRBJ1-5	TGTGCCAGCAGCCAGGGGGGAAGGGAGGGTCAGCCCCAGCATTTT	CASSQGGREGQPQHF
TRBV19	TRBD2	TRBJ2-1	TGTGCCAGTAGTACCCAACCTAGCGGAGGCTACAATGAGCAGTTCTTC	CASSTQPSGGYNEQFF
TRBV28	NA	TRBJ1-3	TGTGCCAGCGCCCGCGCCGCCTTCTCTGGAAACACCATATATTTT	CASARAAFSGNTIYF
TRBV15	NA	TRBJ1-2	TGTGCCACCAGCAGAGACCTGAGTTCCCAGCATCCCACCTTC	CATSRDLSSQHPTF
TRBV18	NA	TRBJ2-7	TGTGCCAGCTCACCACCACAGATTCGGGGAGAGCAGTACTTC	CASSPPQIRGEQYF
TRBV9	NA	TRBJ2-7	TGTGCCAGCAGCGTAGCAGGGACCCCAACGCGCGAGCAGTACTTC	CASSVAGTPTREQYF
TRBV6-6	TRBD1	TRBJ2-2	TGTGCCAGCACTGACAGGGCGACTAACACCGGGGAGCTGTTTTTT	CASTDRATNTGELFF
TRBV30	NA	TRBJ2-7	TGTGCCTGGGACTCGGGTGCCCCCTACGAGCAGTACTTC	CAWDSGAPYEQYF
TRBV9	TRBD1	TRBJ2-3	TGTGCCAGCAGCGTAGCAGGACAGGGGGCTGGCACAGATACGCAGTATTTT	CASSVAGQGAGTDTQYF
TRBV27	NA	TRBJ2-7	TGTGCCAGCAGTTTACAGGAGACCTACGAGCAGTACTTC	CASSLQETYEQYF
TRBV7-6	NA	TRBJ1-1	TGTGCCAGCAGCTCCGGGATTCTCCGAAACACTGAAGCTTTCTTT	CASSSGILRNTEAFF
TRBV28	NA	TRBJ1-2	TGTGCCAGCAGTTTATCTACCCCTGGCTACACCTTC	CASSLSTPGYTF
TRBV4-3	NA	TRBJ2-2	TGCGCCAGCAGCCAAGAAGTAAGAACCGGGGAGCTGTTTTTT	CASSQEVRTGELFF